Listed below are T cell receptor beta chains from one sample, sequenced in a study of control samples from healthy donors and cancer patients. Libraries were prepared by immunoSEQ multiplex PCR; TCRdb keeps only in-frame clonotypes and omits some of them. Of over 150,000 clones detected, 80% to 95% appear once; the ten largest clones hold 2% to 2.5%. The sequencing sample was made of blood. The receptors stem from a woman aged 40 to 50 in good health. CDR3s leave out the opening cysteine and the closing phenylalanine or tryptophan.

>TRBJ1-1|TRBV2
ASSEGPAMNTEAF
>TRBJ2-5|TRBV6-6
ASSRFLDTKETQY
>TRBJ1-2|TRBV9
ASSVDINPVYGYT
>TRBJ2-5|TRBV7-9
ASSLAHARGREIQETQY
>TRBJ1-3|TRBV19
ASSLWGSSGNTIY
>TRBJ2-1|TRBV2
ASWWGASVDEQF
>TRBJ1-1|TRBV5-1
ASRPGQGKPEAF
>TRBJ1-6|TRBV15
ATSRADFLKSPLH
>TRBJ1-1|TRBV11-2
ASSPTTGGNTEAF
>TRBJ1-4|TRBV18
ASSPPGGRAYEKLF
>TRBJ1-1|TRBV19
ASSIAANTEAF
>TRBJ1-4|TRBV25-1
ASSECTTGDRIEEKLF
>TRBJ1-2|TRBV18
ASSPGATNYGYT
>TRBJ1-1|TRBV28
ASSLNPAEAF
>TRBJ1-1|TRBV27
ASRHLSGGNTEAF
>TRBJ2-2|TRBV10-3
AISFRGGGSTGELF
>TRBJ2-1|TRBV11-2
ASSLAGNNEQF
>TRBJ2-7|TRBV6-6
ASKTSGEGSYEQY
>TRBJ1-1|TRBV19
ASSVSDNPNTEAF
>TRBJ1-3|TRBV5-1
ASSSGGASGNTIY
>TRBJ2-1|TRBV7-9
ASSLTGLAGNEQF
>TRBJ2-5|TRBV13
ASSPRDSLQETQY
>TRBJ2-1|TRBV19
ASSIASYRGTGNEQF
>TRBJ1-1|TRBV5-1
ASSLGQGAMNTEAF
>TRBJ2-2|TRBV10-3
AISALGTETGELF
>TRBJ1-2|TRBV5-1
ASREETSLYGYT
>TRBJ1-2|TRBV29-1
SVPTGVYNYGYT
>TRBJ2-7|TRBV7-2
ASSLEGTSGGEQY
>TRBJ1-2|TRBV5-1
ASSLIQGAGDGYT
>TRBJ2-7|TRBV6-5
AIYFGGSRREQY
>TRBJ1-3|TRBV19
ASRISGGRRDTIY
>TRBJ1-2|TRBV24-1
ATSDSEGAHGYT
>TRBJ2-1|TRBV27
ASRISGTASFDEQF
>TRBJ1-1|TRBV23-1
ASSQGRGQGCPMNTEAF
>TRBJ1-1|TRBV5-1
ASSLDARMNTEAF
>TRBJ2-1|TRBV13
ASGRTSGNEQF
>TRBJ2-3|TRBV5-3
ARRVAGHTDTQY
>TRBJ2-3|TRBV5-1
ASSLERDTQY
>TRBJ1-1|TRBV19
ASSTRQGKGATEAF
>TRBJ2-4|TRBV4-1
ASSPKDLGAKNIQY
>TRBJ1-5|TRBV19
ASSAGQGWNQPQH